This T cell receptor beta chain is drawn from a study of blood T cell repertoires in COVID-19. Study-wide context: The United States, Italy and Spain were the sources of the acute and convalescent COVID-19 samples. From T cells, B-cell-depleted T cells, or PBMCs came the material, which was cDNA or gDNA.

The CDR3 is made up of 14 amino acids. Deletions cut 4 bases from V and 5 bases from J, with 12 bases between. Per germline, CDR1 SGHAT and CDR2 FQNNGV. As originally analysed: Reference gene primer amplification gave estimated nucleated cell counts. TCRdb's table, derived via immunoSEQ multiplex PCR, lists solely in-frame clones and lacks some. V, J and clone size derive from that table, while D and trimming were established from the DNA sequence. This sample carries 200,000 to 300,000 clones, 88% of them seen once, and the ten largest clones take 0.8%. Sequencing was carried out using peripheral blood. This receptor was taken from a woman under 40 with acute or convalescent COVID-19. The chain carries TRBV11-2 and TRBJ2-1; D unresolved. The DNA for the CDR3 is TGTGCCAGCAGCTCATTAAGAGTAAACAATGAGCAGTTCTTC. It yields the protein CASSSLRVNNEQFF.